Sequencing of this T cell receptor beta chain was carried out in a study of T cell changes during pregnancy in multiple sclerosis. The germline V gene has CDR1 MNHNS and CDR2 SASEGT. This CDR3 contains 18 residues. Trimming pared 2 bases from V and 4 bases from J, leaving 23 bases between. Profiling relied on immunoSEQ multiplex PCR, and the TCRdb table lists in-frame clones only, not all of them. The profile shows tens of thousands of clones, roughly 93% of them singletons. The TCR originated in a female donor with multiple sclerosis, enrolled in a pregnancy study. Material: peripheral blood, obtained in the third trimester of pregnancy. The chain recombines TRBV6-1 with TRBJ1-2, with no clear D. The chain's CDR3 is CASSERLMRQGRIYGYTF. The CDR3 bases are TGTGCCAGCAGTGAACGTTTAATGCGGCAAGGGAGGATCTATGGCTACACCTTC.